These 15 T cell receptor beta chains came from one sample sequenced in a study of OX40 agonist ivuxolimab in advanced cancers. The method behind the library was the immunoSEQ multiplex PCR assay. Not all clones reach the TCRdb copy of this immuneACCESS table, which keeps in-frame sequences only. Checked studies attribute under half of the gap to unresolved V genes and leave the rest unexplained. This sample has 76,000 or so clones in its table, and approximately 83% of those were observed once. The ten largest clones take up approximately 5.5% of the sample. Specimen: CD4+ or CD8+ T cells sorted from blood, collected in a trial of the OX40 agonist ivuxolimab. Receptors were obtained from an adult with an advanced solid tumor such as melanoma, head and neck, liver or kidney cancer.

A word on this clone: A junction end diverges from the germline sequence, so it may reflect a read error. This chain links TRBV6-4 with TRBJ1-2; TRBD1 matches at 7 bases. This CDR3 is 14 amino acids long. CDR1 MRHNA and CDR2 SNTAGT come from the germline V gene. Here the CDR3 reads CASSYSPTGTDYTF. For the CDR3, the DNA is TGTGCCAGCAGTTACTCCCCGACAGGGACGGACTACACCTTC.

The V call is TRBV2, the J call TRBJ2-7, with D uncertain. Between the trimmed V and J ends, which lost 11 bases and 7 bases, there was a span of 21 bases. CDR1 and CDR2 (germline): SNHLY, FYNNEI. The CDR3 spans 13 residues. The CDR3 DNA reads TGTGCCGGTGACGACCCATCCACGGATGAGCAGTACTTC. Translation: CAGDDPSTDEQYF.

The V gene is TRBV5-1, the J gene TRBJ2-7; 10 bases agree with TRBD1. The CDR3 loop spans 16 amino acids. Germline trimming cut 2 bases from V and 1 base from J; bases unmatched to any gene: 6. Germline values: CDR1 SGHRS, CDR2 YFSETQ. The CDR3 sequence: CASSFTRDRGSYEQYF. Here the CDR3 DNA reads TGCGCCAGCAGCTTCACCCGGGACAGGGGTTCCTACGAGCAGTACTTC.

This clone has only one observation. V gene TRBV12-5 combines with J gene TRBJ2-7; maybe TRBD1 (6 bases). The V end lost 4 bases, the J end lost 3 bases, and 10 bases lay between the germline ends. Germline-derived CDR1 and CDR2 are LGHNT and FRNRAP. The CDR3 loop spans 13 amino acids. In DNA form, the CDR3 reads TGTGCTAGTGGTTCTACAGGGTACTACGAGCAGTACTTC. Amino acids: CASGSTGYYEQYF.

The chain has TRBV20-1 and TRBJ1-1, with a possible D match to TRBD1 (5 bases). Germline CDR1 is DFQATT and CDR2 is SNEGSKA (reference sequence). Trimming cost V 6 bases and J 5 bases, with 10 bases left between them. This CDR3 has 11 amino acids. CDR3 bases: TGCAGTGCAATTCCAGGGACTGAAGCTTTCTTT. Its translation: CSAIPGTEAFF.

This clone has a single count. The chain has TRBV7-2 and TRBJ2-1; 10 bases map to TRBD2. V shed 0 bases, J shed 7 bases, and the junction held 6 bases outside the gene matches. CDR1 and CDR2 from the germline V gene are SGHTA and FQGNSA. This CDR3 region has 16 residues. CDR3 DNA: TGTGCCAGCAGCTTAGCGAGCGGGAGGGCCGGGAATGAGCAGTTCTTC. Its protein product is CASSLASGRAGNEQFF.

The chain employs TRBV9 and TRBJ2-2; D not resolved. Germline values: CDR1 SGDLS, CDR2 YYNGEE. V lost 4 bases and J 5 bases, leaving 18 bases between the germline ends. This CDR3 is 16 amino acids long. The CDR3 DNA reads TGTGCCAGCAGCCCCCCCCCGGCAGGTCTAACCGGGGAGCTGTTTTTT. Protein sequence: CASSPPPAGLTGELFF.

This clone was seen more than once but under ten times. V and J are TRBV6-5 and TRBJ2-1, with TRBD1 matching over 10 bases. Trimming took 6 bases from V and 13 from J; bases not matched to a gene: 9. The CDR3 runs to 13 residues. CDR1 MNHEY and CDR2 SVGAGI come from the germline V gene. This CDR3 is CASRDRGLGTQFF. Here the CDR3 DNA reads TGTGCCAGCAGAGACAGGGGGCTTGGGACCCAGTTCTTC.

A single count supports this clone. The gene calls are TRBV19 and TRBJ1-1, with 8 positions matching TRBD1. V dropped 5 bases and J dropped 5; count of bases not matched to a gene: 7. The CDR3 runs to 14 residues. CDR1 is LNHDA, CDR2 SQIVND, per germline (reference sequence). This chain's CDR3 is CASSVGQAGTEAFF. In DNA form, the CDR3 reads TGTGCCAGTAGTGTGGGACAGGCGGGTACTGAAGCTTTCTTT.

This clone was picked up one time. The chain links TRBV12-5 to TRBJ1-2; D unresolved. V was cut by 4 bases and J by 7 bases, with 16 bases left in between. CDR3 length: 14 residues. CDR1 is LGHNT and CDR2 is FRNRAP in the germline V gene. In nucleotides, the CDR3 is TGTGCTAGTGGTTCACCATCTCCCAGACTTGGCTACACCTTC. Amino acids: CASGSPSPRLGYTF.

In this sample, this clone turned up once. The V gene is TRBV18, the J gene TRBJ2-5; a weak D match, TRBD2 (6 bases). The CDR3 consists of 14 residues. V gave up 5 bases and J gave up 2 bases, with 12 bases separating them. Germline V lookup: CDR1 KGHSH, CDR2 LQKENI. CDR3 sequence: CASSTLGGQETQYF. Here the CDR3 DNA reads TGTGCCAGCTCAACATTAGGAGGGCAAGAGACCCAGTACTTC.

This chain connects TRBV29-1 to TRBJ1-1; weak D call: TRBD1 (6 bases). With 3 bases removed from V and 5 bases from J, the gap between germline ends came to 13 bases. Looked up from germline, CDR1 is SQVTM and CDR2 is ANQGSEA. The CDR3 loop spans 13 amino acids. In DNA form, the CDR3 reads TGCAGCGTTGATCCCGGGGGCCGAACTGAAGCTTTCTTT. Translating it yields CSVDPGGRTEAFF.

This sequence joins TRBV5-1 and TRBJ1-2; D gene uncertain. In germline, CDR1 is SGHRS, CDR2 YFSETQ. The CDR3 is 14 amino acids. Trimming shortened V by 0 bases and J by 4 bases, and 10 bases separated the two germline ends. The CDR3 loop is CASSLGAGSYGYTF. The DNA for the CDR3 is TGCGCCAGCAGCTTGGGGGCTGGTTCCTATGGCTACACCTTC.

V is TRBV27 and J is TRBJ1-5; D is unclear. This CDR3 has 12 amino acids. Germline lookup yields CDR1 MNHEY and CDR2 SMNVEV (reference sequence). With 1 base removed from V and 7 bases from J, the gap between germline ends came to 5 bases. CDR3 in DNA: TGTGCCAGCAGTTTATTTGGCCAGCCCCAGCATTTT. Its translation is CASSLFGQPQHF.

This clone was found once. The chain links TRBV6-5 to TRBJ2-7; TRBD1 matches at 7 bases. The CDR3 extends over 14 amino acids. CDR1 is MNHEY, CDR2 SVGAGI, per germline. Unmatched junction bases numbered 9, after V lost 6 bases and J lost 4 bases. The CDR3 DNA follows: TGTGCCAGCAGCCCCGGGACAGCCCTTTACGAGCAGTACTTC. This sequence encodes CASSPGTALYEQYF.